This T cell receptor (beta chain) was identified in a study of radiation and T cells in renal cell carcinoma. This sample's time point: baseline pretreatment blood. Regarding treatment: 15 Gy SBRT to primary tumor, nephrectomy 4 weeks later. Assay used: immunoSEQ multiplex PCR; TCRdb lists only in-frame clones, some missing. The sample lists about 95,000 clones; approximately 86% were seen once. This CDR3 is 11 amino acids long. The clonotype comes from a man in his fifties or sixties with renal cell carcinoma. The material was blood, obtained from a patient whose treatment included radiotherapy and nephrectomy. The chain uses TRBV1 and TRBJ2-3. TRBV1 is marked as a pseudogene. The chain's CDR3 is CTSSSGDTQYF. The CDR3 nucleotides read TGCACCAGCAGCTCTGGGGATACGCAGTATTTT.